The source of this T cell receptor beta chain is a study of OX40 agonist ivuxolimab in advanced cancers. The overall study: Patients undergoing dose escalation presented with hepatocellular carcinoma, melanoma, renal cell or head and neck cancer. Study-level results: CD8+ T cells showed, on average, more clonal expansion than CD4+ cells.

Clones were read by immunoSEQ multiplex PCR, and TCRdb kept only the in-frame ones, dropping some. This sample carries some 83,000 clones, around nine tenths of them seen once, and the ten largest clones take around 0.8%. Notes on this clone: Its cognate antigen is unknown.

The V gene's germline CDR1 is MNHEY and CDR2 SVGAGI. The CDR3 contains 14 residues. The germline V and J ends were trimmed by 2 bases and 4 bases, with 9 bases remaining between them. This sample comprised CD4+ or CD8+ T cells sorted from blood, obtained in a trial of the OX40 agonist ivuxolimab. This chain joins TRBV6-5 and TRBJ1-5; tentatively, D is TRBD1 (5 bases). The origin of this receptor is an adult with an advanced solid tumor such as melanoma, head and neck, liver or kidney cancer. The CDR3 nucleotides read TGTGCCAGCAGTTACGGGGGAGCAAATCAGCCCCAGCATTTT. It encodes CASSYGGANQPQHF.